A selection of T cell receptor beta chains follows, all from one sample in a study of identical twins. TCRdb reprocessed the 5' RACE reads via MiXCR and lists one record per CDR3 protein. The repertoire holds some 710,000 distinct CDR3 sequences, with around 6% as singletons. Sequencing was done on a sample of naive T cells sorted from blood. The origin of the receptors is a man between 18 and 29 years old in good health. The CDR3 runs from the conserved cysteine through the conserved F or W. A D gene is named only where the DNA matches it firmly. Size is omitted from some rows. Given values are once, few, many or a class for expanded clones.

TRBJ2-5,many,TRBD2,TRBV29-1,CSVEDLVAGETQYF,TGCAGCGTTGAAGATCTTGTAGCGGGCGAGACCCAGTACTTC
TRBJ2-2,many,.,TRBV20-1,CSARVAGRTGELFF,TGCAGTGCTAGAGTGGCAGGGCGAACCGGGGAGCTGTTTTTT
TRBJ2-2,many,.,TRBV29-1,CSVLQAVTGELFF,TGCAGCGTTCTACAGGCGGTTACCGGGGAGCTGTTTTTT
TRBJ1-6,many,.,TRBV12-3/TRBV12-4,CASSPREAVSPLHF,TGTGCCAGCAGTCCAAGGGAGGCAGTCTCACCCCTCCACTTT
TRBJ2-7,.,.,TRBV4-1,CASSHLTKGYEQYF,TGCGCCAGCAGCCATTTGACAAAAGGGTACGAGCAGTACTTC
TRBJ2-5,many,TRBD1,TRBV15,CATSGQGQETQYF,TGTGCCACCAGCGGACAGGGTCAAGAGACCCAGTACTTC
TRBJ1-5,few,.,TRBV28,CASSFAGLILEPQHF,TGTGCCAGCAGTTTCGCAGGCCTCATCCTGGAGCCCCAGCATTTT
TRBJ2-7,few,TRBD1,TRBV6-2/TRBV6-3,CASSYTGQGAQEQYF,TGTGCCAGCAGTTACACCGGACAGGGGGCGCAGGAGCAGTACTTC
TRBJ2-5,few,.,TRBV30,CAWSAMRGQETQYF,TGTGCCTGGAGTGCTATGCGGGGACAAGAGACCCAGTACTTC
TRBJ2-1,many,TRBD1,TRBV10-3,CAIQGTATYNEQFF,TGTGCCATACAAGGGACAGCAACATACAATGAGCAGTTCTTC
TRBJ2-3,few,.,TRBV12-3/TRBV12-4,CASSHTASPDTQYF,TGTGCCAGCAGTCATACCGCTAGTCCAGATACGCAGTATTTT